The 18 T cell receptor beta chains below were found in one sample sequenced in a study of Ad26.COV2.S vaccination and SARS-CoV-2 variants. This table comes from immunoSEQ multiplex PCR, and its TCRdb copy is limited to in-frame clones, with some not included. Here the sample spans about 350,000 clones, approximately 90% being singletons. Treatment indicated: about 20 received Ad26.COV2.S at low or high dose, single or two shots; roughly five received placebo; per-sample allocation not given. Sampling took place 63 days after the first vaccine or placebo injection. Sequences were derived from peripheral blood, sampled in a trial of Ad26.COV2.S vaccine versus placebo. The receptor set was obtained from a person between 18 and 65 years old who received the Ad26.COV2.S COVID-19 vaccine or a placebo.

The chain combines TRBV2 with TRBJ2-1, with TRBD2 as a possible D gene (5 bases). The V end was cut by 7 bases, the J end by 8 bases, with 12 bases between. This CDR3 spans 12 amino acids. The germline CDR1 and CDR2 sequences are SNHLY and FYNNEI. CDR3 sequence: CASTLGIDEQFF. The CDR3, as DNA: TGTGCCAGCACCCTCGGGATAGATGAGCAGTTCTTC.

The V gene is TRBV11-2, the J gene TRBJ2-7; 9 positions agree with TRBD2. V lost 3 bases and J lost 5; bases outside the gene matches: 8. This CDR3 comprises 15 residues. CDR1 and CDR2 from the germline V gene are SGHAT and FQNNGV. CDR3 nucleotide sequence: TGTGCCAGCAGCTTTAGTAGCGGGAGCCCCCACGAGCAGTACTTC. Encoded protein: CASSFSSGSPHEQYF. The complete variable domain, with remaining parts taken from reference TRBV11-2 and TRBJ2-7, reads EAGVAQSPRYKIIEKRQSVAFWCNPISGHATLYWYQQILGQGPKLLIQFQNNGVVDDSQLPKDRFSAERLKGVDSTLKIQPAKLEDSAVYLCASSFSSGSPHEQYFGPGTRLTVT.

The chain couples TRBV6-2 or TRBV6-3 to TRBJ2-7; D remains ambiguous. Germline-derived CDR1 and CDR2 are MNHEY and SVGEGT. V was clipped by 5 bases and J by 2 bases, with 4 bases between them. This CDR3 contains 11 residues. The CDR3 is CASSEAYEQYF. Written as DNA, the CDR3 is TGTGCCAGCAGTGAGGCCTACGAGCAGTACTTC.

The chain joins TRBV7-2 to TRBJ1-2; 10 bases line up with TRBD1. V shed 1 base, J shed 0 bases, and the junction held 5 bases outside the gene matches. The CDR3 loop spans 17 amino acids. Germline V gene lookup returns CDR1 SGHTA and CDR2 FQGNSA. CDR3 loop: CASSLVGQGIANYGYTF. CDR3 nucleotide sequence: TGTGCCAGCAGCTTAGTGGGACAGGGGATAGCTAACTATGGCTACACCTTC.

V usage is TRBV11-2 and J usage is TRBJ2-7; D not certain. V gave up 1 base and J gave up 7 bases, with 5 bases separating them. This CDR3 has 11 amino acids. CDR1 is SGHAT, CDR2 FQNNGV, per germline. Written as DNA, the CDR3 is TGTGCCAGCAGCTTAGTGGTTGAGCAGTACTTC. Its protein is CASSLVVEQYF. Full variable domain (outside the CDR3, taken from reference TRBV11-2 and TRBJ2-7): EAGVAQSPRYKIIEKRQSVAFWCNPISGHATLYWYQQILGQGPKLLIQFQNNGVVDDSQLPKDRFSAERLKGVDSTLKIQPAKLEDSAVYLCASSLVVEQYFGPGTRLTVT.

The chain employs TRBV19 and TRBJ2-3, with D possibly TRBD2 on 6 matching bases. Trimming removed 2 bases at V and 8 bases at J, with 8 bases between. The CDR3 is made up of 12 amino acids. CDR1 LNHDA and CDR2 SQIVND come from the germline V gene (reference sequence). In DNA, the CDR3 is TGTGCCAGTAGTATATACGGGGGTACGCAGTATTTT. This gives the protein CASSIYGGTQYF.

This rearrangement joins TRBV19 to TRBJ2-2, with D maybe TRBD2 (6 bases). The CDR3 runs to 17 residues. Trimming cost V 8 bases and J 3 bases, with 22 bases left between them. Germline assignment: CDR1 LNHDA and CDR2 SQIVND (reference sequence). Written as DNA, the CDR3 is TGTGCCAGTGGCTCGCCGGGGGACGCGTGGTACACCGGGGAGCTGTTTTTT. It specifies CASGSPGDAWYTGELFF.

The rearrangement joins TRBV7-6 to TRBJ2-2, with TRBD2 identical over 7 bases. The germline V gene has CDR1 SGHVS and CDR2 FNYEAQ. CDR3 length: 11 amino acids. The CDR3 loop is CAVGGTGELFF. For the CDR3, the DNA is TGTGCGGTCGGGGGGACCGGGGAGCTGTTTTTT.

This chain joins TRBV10-2 and TRBJ1-2, with D uncertain. The CDR3 runs 13 residues. CDR1 and CDR2 (germline): WSHSY, SAAADI. With 7 bases removed from V and 2 bases from J, the gap between germline ends came to 11 bases. CDR3 protein: CASNLAGNYGYTF. CDR3 bases: TGCGCCAGCAATCTAGCCGGGAACTATGGCTACACCTTC.

The genes are TRBV19 and TRBJ1-5, with no clear D. The germline V and J ends were trimmed by 4 bases and 2 bases, with 6 bases remaining between them. The germline gives CDR1 LNHDA, CDR2 SQIVND (reference sequence). The CDR3 has 13 residues. Written as DNA, the CDR3 is TGTGCCAGTAGTAGAGAGCGCAATCAGCCCCAGCATTTT. Its translation: CASSRERNQPQHF. Filled out from reference TRBV19 and TRBJ1-5, the complete variable domain reads DGGITQSPKYLFRKEGQNVTLSCEQNLNHDAMYWYRQDPGQGLRLIYYSQIVNDFQKGDIAEGYSVSREKKESFPLTVTSAQKNPTAFYLCASSRERNQPQHFGDGTRLSIL.

The rearrangement joins TRBV29-1 to TRBJ2-1; D might be TRBD2 (6 bases). The CDR3 has 17 amino acids. Germline-derived CDR1 and CDR2 are SQVTM and ANQGSEA. V dropped 6 bases and J dropped 0 bases, with 21 bases sitting between them. Here the CDR3 DNA reads TGCAGCGTCAGATCCGGGACTCCTGTAAGCTCCTACAATGAGCAGTTCTTC. Translated, it gives CSVRSGTPVSSYNEQFF.

The rearrangement joins TRBV7-2 to TRBJ2-7; possibly TRBD2 for D (5 bases). V lost 4 bases and J lost 2, with 15 bases in between. The CDR3 is 15 residues long. Germline V gene data show CDR1 as SGHTA and CDR2 as FQGNSA. The CDR3 here is CASSSDFVGAYEQYF. The DNA for the CDR3 is TGTGCCAGCAGCTCGGACTTTGTGGGAGCCTACGAGCAGTACTTC.

V is TRBV2 and J is TRBJ1-3; D unclear. This CDR3 contains 13 residues. The V gene lost 8 bases and the J gene lost 0 bases, with 8 bases spanning the gap. Germline loops: CDR1 SNHLY, CDR2 FYNNEI. CDR3 amino acids: CASGSNSGNTIYF. The DNA of the CDR3 is TGTGCCAGCGGTAGCAACTCTGGAAACACCATATATTTT.

The rearrangement uses TRBV2 and TRBJ1-1; TRBD1 is a possible D gene (6 bases). The CDR3 contains 14 residues. Germline V gives CDR1 SNHLY, CDR2 FYNNEI. The ends were cut back, 6 bases at V and 0 bases at J, with 11 bases in the middle. CDR3 coding DNA: TGTGCCAGCAGCGGACAGATAATGAACACTGAAGCTTTCTTT. The encoded protein is CASSGQIMNTEAFF.

The chain combines TRBV13 with TRBJ2-1; 7 bases match TRBD1. Germline V gene data show CDR1 as PRHDT and CDR2 as FYEKMQ (reference sequence). CDR3 length: 14 amino acids. V trimming: 5 bases; J trimming: 5 bases; junction bases outside the gene matches: 6. The CDR3 nucleotides read TGTGCCAGCAGCACGGGGACAGAGAACAATGAGCAGTTCTTC. It is translated as CASSTGTENNEQFF.

This clone was recorded only once. The chain is built from TRBV5-5 and TRBJ1-3, with D possibly TRBD1 on 6 matching bases. Germline CDR1 reads SGHKS; CDR2 reads YYEKEE (reference sequence). CDR3 length equals 17 residues. The ends were cut back, 0 bases at V and 0 bases at J, with 13 bases in the middle. This CDR3 is CASSLETGRYSGNTIYF. CDR3 bases: TGTGCCAGCAGCTTGGAAACAGGGCGTTACTCTGGAAACACCATATATTTT.

The chain uses TRBV7-9 and TRBJ2-2; 9 nucleotides agree with TRBD1. The CDR3 sequence is 16 residues long. Germline loops: CDR1 SEHNR, CDR2 FQNEAQ (reference sequence). Trimming removed 0 bases from V and 11 bases from J; junction bases left unmatched: 10. The chain's CDR3 is CASSLAGTGFPVELFF. The DNA of the CDR3 is TGTGCCAGCAGCTTAGCCGGGACAGGGTTCCCGGTCGAGCTGTTTTTT.

The CDR3 is CASSPGRSANEQFF. DNA of the CDR3: TGCGCCAGCAGCCCCGGGCGGTCCGCCAATGAGCAGTTCTTC. V and J are TRBV5-1 and TRBJ2-1; no clear D. The V and J ends lost 4 bases and 6 bases respectively, with 14 bases between them. This CDR3 contains 14 residues. In germline, CDR1 is SGHRS, CDR2 YFSETQ.